Listed here are 18 T cell receptor beta chains from one sample, sequenced in a study of OX40 agonist ivuxolimab in advanced cancers. The library relied on the immunoSEQ multiplex PCR assay. Drawn from immuneACCESS, this table holds only the in-frame rearrangements with V and J called that TCRdb kept. Clones are partly lost; checked studies trace under half to an unresolved V gene and leave the rest unexplained. The sample data list some 15,000 clones, and 60% to 85% of these were observed just once. The ten largest clones take up 35% to 40% of the sample. This sample comprised CD4+ or CD8+ T cells sorted from blood, obtained in a trial of the OX40 agonist ivuxolimab. The origin of the receptors is an adult with an advanced solid tumor such as melanoma, head and neck, liver or kidney cancer.

This clone is labeled as medium-sized. The gene calls are TRBV18 and TRBJ2-1, with D unclear. V dropped 2 bases and J dropped 5 bases, with 10 bases sitting between them. Germline CDR1 reads KGHSH; CDR2 reads LQKENI. The CDR3 extends over 14 amino acids. DNA for the CDR3: TGTGCCAGCTCACCATCTACTTGGGACAATGAGCAGTTCTTC. Translating gives CASSPSTWDNEQFF.

The V call is TRBV28, the J call TRBJ1-5, with D uncertain. The germline gives CDR1 MDHEN, CDR2 SYDVKM. The CDR3 is made up of 13 amino acids. V was pared by 1 base and J by 6 bases, with 7 bases between. The CDR3 nucleotides read TGTGCCAGCAGTTTATCTCCCGGTCAGCCCCAGCATTTT. Its protein is CASSLSPGQPQHF. Variable domain in full (rest from reference TRBV28 and TRBJ1-5): DVKVTQSSRYLVKRTGEKVFLECVQDMDHENMFWYRQDPGLGLRLIYFSYDVKMKEKGDIPEGYSVSREKKERFSLILESASTNQTSMYLCASSLSPGQPQHFGDGTRLSIL.

The J gene is TRBJ1-2, the V gene TRBV9; tentatively, D is TRBD1 (6 bases). The CDR3 is 14 amino acids. Germline CDR1 SGDLS, CDR2 YYNGEE. V was pared by 0 bases and J by 6 bases, with 12 bases between. The CDR3 DNA sequence: TGTGCCAGCAGCGTAGAGTGGTCAGGGGATGGCTACACCTTC. The encoded protein is CASSVEWSGDGYTF. Full variable domain (remainder filled in from reference TRBV9 and TRBJ1-2): DSGVTQTPKHLITATGQRVTLRCSPRSGDLSVYWYQQSLDQGLQFLIQYYNGEERAKGNILERFSAQQFPDLHSELNLSSLELGDSALYFCASSVEWSGDGYTFGSGTRLTVV.

V is TRBV6-4 and J is TRBJ2-7, with TRBD2 identical over 11 bases. The CDR3 sequence is 14 residues long. Germline V gene data show CDR1 as MRHNA and CDR2 as SNTAGT. J was trimmed by 4 bases and V by 6 bases; bases with no gene match: 5. The CDR3 nucleotides are TGTGCCAGCAGCACTCCTAGCGGGGGGTACGAGCAGTACTTC. Its translation: CASSTPSGGYEQYF.

This rearrangement joins TRBV4-3 to TRBJ1-2; TRBD1 matches at 9 bases. The V segment lost 1 base and the J segment 4 bases; nucleotides outside the gene matches: 4. The CDR3 consists of 15 residues. Per the germline V gene, CDR1 is LGHNA and CDR2 is YSLEER. The CDR3 reads CASSQGWGQGYGYTF. As DNA, the CDR3 is TGCGCCAGCAGCCAAGGGTGGGGACAGGGCTATGGCTACACCTTC.

This chain joins TRBV5-6 and TRBJ1-6; no clear D gene. The CDR3 extends over 15 amino acids. Germline V gives CDR1 SGHDT, CDR2 YYEEEE. Trimming left V 2 bases short and J 8 bases short, with 14 bases between. The CDR3 DNA follows: TGTGCCAGCAGCTTAGCAGGTGATCGGGATTCACCCCTCCACTTT. Its translation is CASSLAGDRDSPLHF.

This clone appeared a single time. The V call is TRBV5-6, the J call TRBJ1-3; D ambiguous. CDR3 size: 14 residues. Germline-derived CDR1 and CDR2 are SGHDT and YYEEEE. Deletions cut 0 bases from V and 7 bases from J, with 11 bases between. The CDR3 DNA sequence: TGTGCCAGCAGCTTGGATGGGGAGGGCAACACCATATATTTT. Residues: CASSLDGEGNTIYF.

This clone has a handful of counts. The chain joins TRBV4-3 to TRBJ1-1, with 8 bases aligning to TRBD1. V was pared by 0 bases and J by 1 base, with 7 bases of the junction left unmatched. Germline V gene lookup returns CDR1 LGHNA and CDR2 YSLEER. The CDR3 runs to 17 residues. In DNA form, the CDR3 reads TGCGCCAGCAGCCAAGATCTACAGGGGGGGTGGAACACTGAAGCTTTCTTT. Residues: CASSQDLQGGWNTEAFF.

V usage is TRBV9 and J usage is TRBJ2-2; no definite D call. Trimming left V 0 bases short and J 5 bases short, with 14 bases between. Germline V gives CDR1 SGDLS, CDR2 YYNGEE. This CDR3 region has 16 residues. Written as DNA, the CDR3 is TGTGCCAGCAGCGTAGAAAAGGGTGGTAGTACCGGGGAGCTGTTTTTT. Translation gives CASSVEKGGSTGELFF. The full variable domain, rest sourced from reference TRBV9 and TRBJ2-2, is DSGVTQTPKHLITATGQRVTLRCSPRSGDLSVYWYQQSLDQGLQFLIQYYNGEERAKGNILERFSAQQFPDLHSELNLSSLELGDSALYFCASSVEKGGSTGELFFGEGSRLTVL.

The rearrangement links TRBV11-2 to TRBJ2-5, with D perhaps TRBD2 (5 bases). Deletions cut 5 bases from V and 2 bases from J, with 15 bases between. This CDR3 comprises 15 residues. Germline lookup yields CDR1 SGHAT and CDR2 FQNNGV. CDR3 region: CASSAPFGGQETQYF. The CDR3 DNA sequence: TGTGCCAGCAGCGCGCCGTTTGGCGGGCAAGAGACCCAGTACTTC.

The chain is built from TRBV27 and TRBJ1-5; 7 nucleotides match TRBD1. V was clipped by 5 bases and J by 0 bases; unmatched bases: 7. CDR1 MNHEY and CDR2 SMNVEV come from the germline V gene (reference sequence). The CDR3 runs 16 residues. The CDR3 DNA follows: TGTGCCAGCAGTCCGGACAGGCCGTATAGCAATCAGCCCCAGCATTTT. This sequence encodes CASSPDRPYSNQPQHF.

The CDR3 DNA reads TGTGCCAGCAGCTTATTCCCGGACAGCTTAACCGGGGAGCTGTTTTTT. This gives the protein CASSLFPDSLTGELFF. The chain joins TRBV7-6 to TRBJ2-2; tentatively, D is TRBD1 (6 bases). CDR1 is SGHVS and CDR2 is FNYEAQ in the germline V gene. V lost 2 bases to trimming and J lost 5 bases, with 15 bases between them. The CDR3 is 16 residues long.

This clone came up a few times. The chain joins TRBV19 to TRBJ2-5; the D gene is possibly TRBD1 (5 bases). Germline V gene data show CDR1 as LNHDA and CDR2 as SQIVND (reference sequence). The CDR3 consists of 12 residues. The V end was cut by 5 bases, the J end by 5 bases, with 9 bases between. As DNA, the CDR3 is TGTGCCAGTAGTGGTCAGGGCGAGACCCAGTACTTC. Amino acid sequence: CASSGQGETQYF.

This chain connects TRBV5-4 to TRBJ2-2; 7 bases line up with TRBD2. The germline V gene has CDR1 SGHNT and CDR2 YYREEE (reference sequence). J gave up 6 bases and V 2 bases, and 4 bases lay outside the gene matches. The CDR3 runs 14 residues. The CDR3 DNA reads TGTGCCAGCAGCTTCAGGGAGGGCGCCGGGGAGCTGTTTTTT. Protein product: CASSFREGAGELFF.

The chain has TRBV15 and TRBJ2-1, with TRBD1 matching 9 bases. CDR3 length: 15 amino acids. The germline V gene encodes CDR1 LNHNV and CDR2 YYDKDF (reference sequence). V trimming: 7 bases; J trimming: 1 base; junction bases outside the gene matches: 5. The CDR3 nucleotides read TGTGCCACCACTACCGGGACAGGGTCCTACAATGAGCAGTTCTTC. This codes for CATTTGTGSYNEQFF.

Sample share makes this clone medium-sized. The CDR3 DNA follows: TGTGCCAGTAGTATCGGACAAACGAACACTGAAGCTTTCTTT. Translation: CASSIGQTNTEAFF. The V call is TRBV19, the J call TRBJ1-1, with TRBD1 as a possible D gene (5 bases). The ends were cut back, 3 bases at V and 1 base at J, with 9 bases in the middle. This CDR3 is built from 14 residues. Looked up from germline, CDR1 is LNHDA and CDR2 is SQIVND (reference sequence).

This clone has a handful of counts. CDR3 coding DNA: TGTGCCAGCAGCCCCCTGGTCAGGGGCGGAAACACCATATATTTT. Residues: CASSPLVRGGNTIYF. This chain links TRBV13 with TRBJ1-3; a possible D gene is TRBD1 (6 bases). CDR1 and CDR2 (germline): PRHDT, FYEKMQ (reference sequence). The CDR3 runs 15 residues. V lost 5 bases and J 4 bases, leaving 15 bases between the germline ends.

By sample fraction, this clone is medium-sized. The chain uses TRBV4-1 and TRBJ1-2; TRBD1 might be the D (6 bases). The germline V gene encodes CDR1 MGHRA and CDR2 YSYEKL. Trimming removed 1 base from V and 4 bases from J, with 10 bases in between. The CDR3 extends over 14 amino acids. As DNA, the CDR3 is TGCGCCAGCAGCCAAGGAGAGGGGGTCTATGGCTACACCTTC. Residues: CASSQGEGVYGYTF.